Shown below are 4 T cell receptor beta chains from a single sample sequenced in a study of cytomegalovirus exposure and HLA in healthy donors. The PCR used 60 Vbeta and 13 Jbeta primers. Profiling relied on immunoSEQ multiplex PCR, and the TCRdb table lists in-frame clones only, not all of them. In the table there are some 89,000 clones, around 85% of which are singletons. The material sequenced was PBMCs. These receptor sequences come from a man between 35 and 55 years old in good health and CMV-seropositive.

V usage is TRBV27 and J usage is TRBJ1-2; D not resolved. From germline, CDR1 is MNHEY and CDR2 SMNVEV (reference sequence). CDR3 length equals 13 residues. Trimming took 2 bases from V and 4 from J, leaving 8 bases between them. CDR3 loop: CASSLAGIYGYTF. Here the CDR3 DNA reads TGTGCCAGCAGTTTAGCAGGCATCTATGGCTACACCTTC.

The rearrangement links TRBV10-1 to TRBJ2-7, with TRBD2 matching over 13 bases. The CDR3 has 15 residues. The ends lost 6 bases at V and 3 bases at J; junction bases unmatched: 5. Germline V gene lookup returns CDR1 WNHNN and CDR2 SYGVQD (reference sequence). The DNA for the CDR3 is TGCGCCAGCAGCCAAACTAGCGGGGGGGACTACGAGCAGTACTTC. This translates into CASSQTSGGDYEQYF.

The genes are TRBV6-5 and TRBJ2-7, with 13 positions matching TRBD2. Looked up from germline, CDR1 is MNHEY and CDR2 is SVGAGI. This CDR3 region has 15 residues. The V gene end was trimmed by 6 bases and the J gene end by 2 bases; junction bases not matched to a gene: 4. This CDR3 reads CASSSTSGRAYEQYF. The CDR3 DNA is TGTGCCAGCAGCTCAACTAGCGGGAGGGCCTACGAGCAGTACTTC.

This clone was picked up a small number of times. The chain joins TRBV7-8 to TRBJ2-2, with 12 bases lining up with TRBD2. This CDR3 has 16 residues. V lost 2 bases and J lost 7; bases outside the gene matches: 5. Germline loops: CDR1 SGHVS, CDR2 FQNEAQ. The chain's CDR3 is CASSLILAGGVGELFF. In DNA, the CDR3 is TGTGCCAGCAGCTTAATCCTAGCGGGAGGGGTCGGGGAGCTGTTTTTT.